This paragraph reports one TCR beta chain. Its antigen remains unknown. This specimen belongs to a study of identical twins. Findings and limits, study-wide: Zero-insertion results could be subject to partial confounding by invariant MAIT and iNKT cells.

Unique molecular identifiers were present on cDNA, and template switching added a universal primer site. TCRdb recomputed calls from the 5' RACE reads with MiXCR, one row per CDR3 protein. Of 250,000 to 300,000 distinct CDR3 sequences detected, more than 8% appear once; the ten largest clones hold roughly 6.4%. CDR1 is WNHNN and CDR2 is SYGVQD in the germline V gene (reference sequence). This CDR3 spans 11 amino acids. V dropped 11 bases and J dropped 6 bases, with 14 bases sitting between them. A further study also used this sample, focusing on yellow fever vaccine responses in identical twins.

The chain recombines TRBV10-1 with TRBJ2-7, with D unclear. Sequencing was performed on CD8+ T cells sorted from blood. The sequence came from a woman aged 18-35 years in good health. The DNA for the CDR3 is TGCGCCGACCCTGTTTTAATCGAGCAGTACTTC. Its protein is CADPVLIEQYF.